The 15 T cell receptor beta chains below all came from one sample that was sequenced in a study of blood T cell repertoires in COVID-19. The data were produced by immunoSEQ multiplex PCR, yet TCRdb's version contains in-frame clones alone and is incomplete. The sample lists approximately 50,000 clones, around 80% occurring once. Sequencing used peripheral blood. The receptor source for this set is a human donor in a cohort sampled during active COVID-19.

The chain is built from TRBV21-1 and TRBJ2-3; no DNA check was done on the table's D call, TRBD2. TRBV21-1 is listed as a pseudogene. The CDR3 has 17 residues. The CDR3 nucleotides are TGTGCCAGCAAGTGTTTGCCTGACTTCCCAGATATAGATACGCAGTATTTT. Its protein product is CASKCLPDFPDIDTQYF.

The CDR3 bases are TGTGCCATCGGGAGGGCAGATACGCAGTATTTT. Its protein product is CAIGRADTQYF. The V and J genes are TRBV10-3 and TRBJ2-3, with 7 nucleotides matching TRBD2. CDR1 and CDR2 (germline): ENHRY, SYGVKD. This CDR3 has 11 amino acids. The V gene end was trimmed by 8 bases and the J gene end by 4 bases; junction bases not matched to a gene: 0.

V usage is TRBV27 and J usage is TRBJ2-2; the match to TRBD2 covers 8 bases. With 10 bases clipped from V and 1 base from J, the junction kept 8 bases outside the gene matches. The length of the CDR3 is 15 residues. The germline V gene encodes CDR1 MNHEY and CDR2 SMNVEV (reference sequence). The CDR3 DNA reads TGTGCCACTTCAATGCGGGGGGTGAACACCGGGGAGCTGTTTTTT. Its translation: CATSMRGVNTGELFF.

This clone was found a few times. This rearrangement joins TRBV6-5 to TRBJ2-5, with D possibly matching TRBD2 (6 bases). V lost 8 bases, J lost 5 bases, and 18 bases lay in between. Germline assignment: CDR1 MNHEY and CDR2 SVGAGI. This CDR3 comprises 14 residues. CDR3 bases: TGTGCCAGCTCGCGGGGCCCGAATGGGGAGACCCAGTACTTC. It is translated as CASSRGPNGETQYF.

The chain employs TRBV5-4 and TRBJ2-7, with D possibly being TRBD2 (5 bases). V dropped 4 bases and J dropped 7 bases, with 15 bases sitting between them. Germline V CDR1 and CDR2: SGHNT, YYREEE (reference sequence). This CDR3 has 13 amino acids. The CDR3 here is CASSPVPSGEQYF. CDR3 DNA sequence: TGTGCCAGCAGCCCAGTACCCTCGGGGGAGCAGTACTTC.

V usage is TRBV6-5 and J usage is TRBJ2-1, with 8 bases matching TRBD1. In germline, CDR1 is MNHEY, CDR2 SVGAGI. V shed 8 bases and J 6 bases; nucleotides not matched to a gene: 6. This CDR3 is built from 13 residues. The CDR3 protein is CASSRDRSNEQFF. The CDR3 nucleotides are TGTGCCAGCTCCCGGGACAGGTCCAATGAGCAGTTCTTC.

The chain employs TRBV2 and TRBJ2-7, with 7 bases aligning to TRBD1. CDR1 is SNHLY and CDR2 is FYNNEI in the germline V gene. V trimming: 4 bases; J trimming: 0 bases; junction bases outside the gene matches: 12. The CDR3 extends over 17 amino acids. The CDR3 reads CASSGPPGQPNSYEQYF. The CDR3, as DNA: TGTGCCAGCAGTGGGCCCCCGGGACAGCCGAACTCCTACGAGCAGTACTTC.

The chain recombines TRBV3-1 (or the pseudogene TRBV3-2) with TRBJ2-4; a possible D gene is TRBD1 (5 bases). The CDR3 is made up of 13 amino acids. V was pared by 8 bases and J by 5 bases, with 13 bases between. Per germline, CDR1 LGHDT and CDR2 YNNKEL (reference sequence). This chain's CDR3 is CASRPTGENIQYF. CDR3 coding DNA: TGTGCCAGCCGGCCCACAGGAGAAAACATTCAGTACTTC.

The chain is built from TRBV11-3 and TRBJ2-5, with 7 bases identical to TRBD2. The trim removed 5 bases at V and 2 bases at J, leaving 8 bases unmatched. CDR3 size: 15 residues. Germline V lookup: CDR1 SGHNT, CDR2 YENEEA. The CDR3 bases are TGTGCCAGCAGCGAATTCGGCGGGGGTCAAGAGACCCAGTACTTC. Protein sequence: CASSEFGGGQETQYF.

This clone was found once. The chain has TRBV6-5 and TRBJ2-1, with D possibly being TRBD1 (5 bases). The CDR3 length is 14 residues. Germline V gene data show CDR1 as MNHEY and CDR2 as SVGAGI. Trimming removed 6 bases at V and 6 bases at J, with 15 bases between. As DNA, the CDR3 is TGTGCCAGCAGCCGAACAGGATTCGGCAATGAGCAGTTCTTC. Translating gives CASSRTGFGNEQFF.

This clone was seen once. V is TRBV23-1 and J is TRBJ1-1; 7 bases fit TRBD1. TRBV23-1 is assigned to the ORF class and has an uncertain function. The CDR3 is 19 residues long. V lost 1 base to trimming and J lost 1 base; unmatched junction nucleotides: 15. This CDR3 is CASSQLSCGTENKNTEAFF. Written as DNA, the CDR3 is TGCGCCAGCAGTCAATTGAGTTGCGGGACAGAGAATAAGAACACTGAAGCTTTCTTT.

For the CDR3, the DNA is TGTGCCAGCAGCCGTTGGACTGGGGGGTTCGAGCAGTACTTC. Translated, it gives CASSRWTGGFEQYF. The chain carries TRBV7-9 and TRBJ2-7; D is possibly TRBD2 (6 bases). Germline CDR1 SEHNR, CDR2 FQNEAQ (reference sequence). This CDR3 has 14 residues. V was pared by 5 bases and J by 6 bases, with 17 bases between.

This chain joins TRBV9 and TRBJ2-7, with D perhaps TRBD1 (6 bases). The length of the CDR3 is 13 residues. Trimming stripped 2 bases from V and 5 bases from J, with 11 bases between. In germline, CDR1 is SGDLS, CDR2 YYNGEE. The CDR3 bases are TGTGCCAGCAGCGTCGGGACATTAAACGAGCAGTACTTC. Translating it yields CASSVGTLNEQYF.

The gene calls are TRBV2 and TRBJ2-3; a weak D match, TRBD2 (5 bases). There are 13 residues in the CDR3. Trimming left V 5 bases short and J 1 base short, with 7 bases between. The germline gives CDR1 SNHLY, CDR2 FYNNEI. In nucleotides, the CDR3 is TGTGCCAGCAGTCCCGGGGGCACAGATACGCAGTATTTT. It codes for CASSPGGTDTQYF.

As regards this clone: In the same sample, other DNA sequences code for this CDR3. This chain connects TRBV18 to TRBJ2-7; D may be TRBD2 (5 bases). CDR1 and CDR2 (germline): KGHSH, LQKENI. The V gene lost 3 bases and the J gene lost 2 bases, with 14 bases spanning the gap. The CDR3 spans 15 residues. CDR3 loop: CASSPRGLGTYEQYF. The CDR3 coding sequence is TGTGCCAGCTCACCCAGAGGGTTAGGGACCTACGAGCAGTACTTC.